This TCR beta chain was sequenced during a study of blood T cell repertoires in COVID-19. Study-wide context: Sources were T cells, B-cell-depleted T cells, or PBMCs; the material itself was cDNA or gDNA.

The CDR3 sequence is 15 residues long. Germline V gene lookup returns CDR1 SGHNT and CDR2 YYREEE (reference sequence). The junction had 11 bases not matched to a gene; V was cut back by 3 bases and J by 8 bases. Clones were read by immunoSEQ multiplex PCR, and TCRdb kept only the in-frame ones, dropping some. The table has nearly 80,000 clones, 65% to 85% seen once. This TCR came from a man between 60 and 70 years old with active or convalescent COVID-19. Sample: peripheral blood. J is TRBJ2-7 and V is TRBV5-4; 10 positions agree with TRBD1. The CDR3 DNA is TGTGCCAGCAGCTGGACCGGGACAGGGGCCTCTCAGCAGTACTTC. Translated: CASSWTGTGASQQYF.